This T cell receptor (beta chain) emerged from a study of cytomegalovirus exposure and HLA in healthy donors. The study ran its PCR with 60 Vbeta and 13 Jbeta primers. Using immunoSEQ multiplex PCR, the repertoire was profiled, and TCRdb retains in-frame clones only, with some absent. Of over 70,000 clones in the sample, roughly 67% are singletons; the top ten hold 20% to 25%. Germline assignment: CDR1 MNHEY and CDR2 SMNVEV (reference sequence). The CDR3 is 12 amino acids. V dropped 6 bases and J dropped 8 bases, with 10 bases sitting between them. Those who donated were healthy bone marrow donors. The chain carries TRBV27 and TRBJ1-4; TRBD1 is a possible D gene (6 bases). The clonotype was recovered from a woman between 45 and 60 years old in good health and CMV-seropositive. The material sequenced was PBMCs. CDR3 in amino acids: CASRQGPEKLFF. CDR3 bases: TGTGCCAGCAGACAGGGCCCAGAAAAACTGTTTTTT.